The source of this TCR delta chain is a study of gamma-delta chains in newborns, infants, children. Across the whole study: Microbial exposure reportedly drives polyclonal innate γδ T cell expansion after birth.

TCRdb made new clone calls on the reads using CATT. The data contain over 5,000 delta-chain clones, roughly 15% of them singletons. This clone is labeled medium-sized. Germline CDR1 GEAIGNYY, CDR2 EKD. J was trimmed by 7 bases and V by 2 bases; bases with no gene match: 17. The CDR3 has 18 amino acids. This clonotype was sampled from a child who was a newborn, infant or young child, either healthy, febrile or measles-vaccinated (not recorded which). The chain recombines TRDV2 with TRDJ1; TRDD3 aligns across 11 bases. The sequences come from blood, collected at baseline. CDR3 in DNA: TGTGCCTGTGACAAACTTCCCGTACTGGGGGATAGACCCGGTAAACTCATCTTT. This translates into CACDKLPVLGDRPGKLIF.